This is a list of T cell receptor beta chains from one sample in a study of blood T cell repertoires in COVID-19. Sequencing was performed with immunoSEQ multiplex PCR; in TCRdb, only in-frame clones are kept and a portion is missing. The repertoire includes 150,000 to 200,000 clones, 70% to 90% of them detected once, and roughly 7.8% sits in the top ten. The sequenced sample was peripheral blood. The origin of the receptors is a man aged 55 to 70 with acute or convalescent COVID-19. Each CDR3 is given with its conserved first and last residue. The D gene is left open where the match is weak. Clone size is shown for a subset of rows, as once, few, many or a class of expanded clone.

j_call: TRBJ1-2
d_call: TRBD1
v_call: TRBV30
clone_size: .
cdr3_nt: TGTGCCTGGGGGACAGGGGACTATGGCTACACCTTC
cdr3_aa: CAWGTGDYGYTF

j_call: TRBJ1-5
d_call: TRBD1
v_call: TRBV5-4
clone_size: few
cdr3_nt: TGTGCCAGCAGCGACGGGGACAGGGGAAATCAGCCCCAGCATTTT
cdr3_aa: CASSDGDRGNQPQHF

j_call: TRBJ2-1
d_call: .
v_call: TRBV7-3
clone_size: .
cdr3_nt: TGTGCCAGCAGCTACGGGGTGGGGTCGCTTGGTTCGAATGAGCAGTTCTTC
cdr3_aa: CASSYGVGSLGSNEQFF

j_call: TRBJ2-2
d_call: .
v_call: TRBV29-1
clone_size: .
cdr3_nt: TGCAGTTGCAGACCAGGGATCACCGGGGAGCTGTTTTTT
cdr3_aa: CSCRPGITGELFF

j_call: TRBJ2-7
d_call: .
v_call: TRBV5-1
clone_size: once
cdr3_nt: TGCGCCAGCAGCCCCCCCGGGCTAGCGCCAACCTACGAGCAGTACTTC
cdr3_aa: CASSPPGLAPTYEQYF

j_call: TRBJ1-3
d_call: TRBD1
v_call: TRBV5-1
clone_size: .
cdr3_nt: TGCGCCAGCAGCCCACAGGGGGCGCACACCATATATTTT
cdr3_aa: CASSPQGAHTIYF

j_call: TRBJ2-1
d_call: .
v_call: TRBV18
clone_size: .
cdr3_nt: TGTGCCAGCTCACCTCCTGGCAGCTCCTACAATGAGCAGTTCTTC
cdr3_aa: CASSPPGSSYNEQFF

j_call: TRBJ1-1
d_call: .
v_call: TRBV7-8
clone_size: .
cdr3_nt: TGTGCCAGCAGCTTAGAGTTAAGGCCCAGGGGCACTGAAGCTTTCTTT
cdr3_aa: CASSLELRPRGTEAFF

j_call: TRBJ2-7
d_call: TRBD2
v_call: TRBV6-5
clone_size: .
cdr3_nt: TGTGCCAGCACCTTTAGCGGGAAGTGGGCCTACGAGCAGTACTTC
cdr3_aa: CASTFSGKWAYEQYF

j_call: TRBJ2-2
d_call: TRBD2
v_call: TRBV5-1
clone_size: .
cdr3_nt: TGCGCCAGCACGGCCGACGGGAGGGCTAGGATAGGGGAGCTGTTTTTT
cdr3_aa: CASTADGRARIGELFF

j_call: TRBJ2-5
d_call: TRBD2
v_call: TRBV11-2
clone_size: .
cdr3_nt: TGTGCCAGCCGACGACTAGCGGGAGGAGAGACCCAGTACTTC
cdr3_aa: CASRRLAGGETQYF

j_call: TRBJ1-5
d_call: .
v_call: TRBV28
clone_size: .
cdr3_nt: TGTGCCAGCAGTTTACCCTACACAGGCTATCAGCCCCAGCATTTT
cdr3_aa: CASSLPYTGYQPQHF

j_call: TRBJ2-1
d_call: TRBD1
v_call: TRBV19
clone_size: .
cdr3_nt: TGTGCCAGTAGTCAACCGGGACAGGTCTACAATGAGCAGTTCTTC
cdr3_aa: CASSQPGQVYNEQFF

j_call: TRBJ1-4
d_call: .
v_call: TRBV2
clone_size: .
cdr3_nt: TGTGCCAGCAGTCTCCAGGGAATTACTAATGAAAAACTGTTTTTT
cdr3_aa: CASSLQGITNEKLFF

j_call: TRBJ2-7
d_call: .
v_call: TRBV5-8
clone_size: .
cdr3_nt: TGTGCCAGCAGCTTGGTTTTTTACTACGAGCAGTACTTC
cdr3_aa: CASSLVFYYEQYF

j_call: TRBJ1-1
d_call: TRBD1
v_call: TRBV11-2
clone_size: .
cdr3_nt: TGTGCCAGCAGCCGGGGACAGGGGCGATACACTGAAGCTTTCTTT
cdr3_aa: CASSRGQGRYTEAFF

j_call: TRBJ1-6
d_call: .
v_call: TRBV10-2
clone_size: .
cdr3_nt: TGCGCCAGCAGGACGAGGGCTTCACCCCTCCACTTT
cdr3_aa: CASRTRASPLHF

j_call: TRBJ2-3
d_call: TRBD2
v_call: TRBV27
clone_size: .
cdr3_nt: TGTGCCAGCAGTCCCGCGGGACTAAACACAGATACGCAGTATTTT
cdr3_aa: CASSPAGLNTDTQYF

j_call: TRBJ1-6
d_call: .
v_call: TRBV28
clone_size: .
cdr3_nt: TGTGCCAGCAGTTTATACAGGAACCCGGGGGGTTCACCCCTCCACTTT
cdr3_aa: CASSLYRNPGGSPLHF

j_call: TRBJ1-2
d_call: TRBD1
v_call: TRBV5-4
clone_size: .
cdr3_nt: TGTGCCAGCAGTTCGGGAGGGGGACAGGGGGCTGGGACCTTC
cdr3_aa: CASSSGGGQGAGTF

j_call: TRBJ1-1
d_call: .
v_call: TRBV14
clone_size: .
cdr3_nt: TGTGCCAGCAGCCTAGCCGGGGTATCTGAAGCTTTCTTT
cdr3_aa: CASSLAGVSEAFF

j_call: TRBJ1-2
d_call: TRBD1
v_call: TRBV19
clone_size: .
cdr3_nt: TGTGCCAGTACCCCCCGGCGACAGGGGGTGAATGGCTACACCTTC
cdr3_aa: CASTPRRQGVNGYTF

j_call: TRBJ1-2
d_call: TRBD1
v_call: TRBV27
clone_size: .
cdr3_nt: TGTGCCAGCAGTTCCCTGGACAGGGTAGGCTATGGCTACACCTTC
cdr3_aa: CASSSLDRVGYGYTF

j_call: TRBJ2-1
d_call: TRBD2
v_call: TRBV5-1
clone_size: .
cdr3_nt: TGCGCCAGCAGCTTCTTAGCGGGGAGCTCCTACAATGAGCAGTTCTTC
cdr3_aa: CASSFLAGSSYNEQFF

j_call: TRBJ1-5
d_call: .
v_call: TRBV9
clone_size: .
cdr3_nt: TGTGCCAGCAGTGGGAGCTCCGGAGGCAATCAGCCCCAGCATTTT
cdr3_aa: CASSGSSGGNQPQHF

j_call: TRBJ2-1
d_call: .
v_call: TRBV4-1
clone_size: .
cdr3_nt: TGCGCCAGCAGCCAAGAGATCCTTGGAGGCTCCCCCTACAATGAGCAGTTCTTC
cdr3_aa: CASSQEILGGSPYNEQFF

j_call: TRBJ2-4
d_call: TRBD2
v_call: TRBV7-2
clone_size: .
cdr3_nt: TGTGCCAGCAGCGCCCGACTAGCGGCCCCCAGAAACATTCAGTACTTC
cdr3_aa: CASSARLAAPRNIQYF

j_call: TRBJ2-2
d_call: .
v_call: TRBV7-9
clone_size: .
cdr3_nt: TGTGCCAGCAGCCCCGGGAACACCGGGGAGCTGTTTTTT
cdr3_aa: CASSPGNTGELFF

j_call: TRBJ2-5
d_call: TRBD2
v_call: TRBV7-9
clone_size: .
cdr3_nt: TGTGCCAGCAGCCCCGGGACTAAGGACCAGACCCAGTACTTC
cdr3_aa: CASSPGTKDQTQYF

j_call: TRBJ1-2
d_call: TRBD1
v_call: TRBV10-3
clone_size: .
cdr3_nt: TGTGCCATCAGTGATGGACAGGGCTATGGCTACACCTTC
cdr3_aa: CAISDGQGYGYTF

j_call: TRBJ2-1
d_call: TRBD2
v_call: TRBV19
clone_size: .
cdr3_nt: TGTGCCAGTAGAGGACTAGCGGGAGGGAGGAGCTCCTACAATGAGCAGTTCTTC
cdr3_aa: CASRGLAGGRSSYNEQFF

j_call: TRBJ2-1
d_call: .
v_call: TRBV28
clone_size: .
cdr3_nt: TGTGCCAGCAGTGCCCTCGGGGAGGACAATGAGCAGTTCTTC
cdr3_aa: CASSALGEDNEQFF

j_call: TRBJ2-1
d_call: TRBD2
v_call: TRBV25-1
clone_size: .
cdr3_nt: TGTGCCAGCAGTGACTCTAGCGGGATCTCCTACAATGAGCAGTTCTTC
cdr3_aa: CASSDSSGISYNEQFF

j_call: TRBJ2-3
d_call: .
v_call: TRBV5-4
clone_size: .
cdr3_nt: TGTGCCAGCAGCCCCTTAGGGGTTAGCACAGATACGCAGTATTTT
cdr3_aa: CASSPLGVSTDTQYF

j_call: TRBJ1-1
d_call: .
v_call: TRBV28
clone_size: .
cdr3_nt: TGTGCCAGCAGTCTTCGGGCGGGCGAGAGTGAAGCTTTCTTT
cdr3_aa: CASSLRAGESEAFF

j_call: TRBJ1-4
d_call: .
v_call: TRBV5-4
clone_size: .
cdr3_nt: TGTGCCAGCAGCCCTTGGGGGCAAGGTGAAAAACTGTTTTTT
cdr3_aa: CASSPWGQGEKLFF

j_call: TRBJ1-6
d_call: .
v_call: TRBV30
clone_size: .
cdr3_nt: TGTGCCTGGGGGGTTAGAGGGTCTGGCAATTCACCCCTCCACTTT
cdr3_aa: CAWGVRGSGNSPLHF

j_call: TRBJ1-2
d_call: .
v_call: TRBV19
clone_size: .
cdr3_nt: TGTGCCAGTAGTATAGAAGACAGCGTCTATGGCTACACCTTC
cdr3_aa: CASSIEDSVYGYTF

j_call: TRBJ2-5
d_call: .
v_call: TRBV21-1
clone_size: .
cdr3_nt: TGTGCCAGCAGTCGGACAGGGTTCCCCTTGGAGACCCAGTACTTC
cdr3_aa: CASSRTGFPLETQYF

j_call: TRBJ1-1
d_call: .
v_call: TRBV11-3
clone_size: .
cdr3_nt: TGTGCCAGCAGCCCGCAGGGTGAGAACACTGAAGCTTTCTTT
cdr3_aa: CASSPQGENTEAFF

j_call: TRBJ2-1
d_call: TRBD2
v_call: TRBV18
clone_size: .
cdr3_nt: TGTGCCAGCTCACCACCGGCGGGAGGGCCTCAGAATGAGCAGTTCTTC
cdr3_aa: CASSPPAGGPQNEQFF

j_call: TRBJ2-3
d_call: TRBD2
v_call: TRBV3-1/TRBV3-2
clone_size: .
cdr3_nt: TGTGCCAGCAGCCAAGATCCGAGCGGGAGAAGGGATACGCAGTATTTT
cdr3_aa: CASSQDPSGRRDTQYF

j_call: TRBJ1-1
d_call: TRBD1
v_call: TRBV15
clone_size: few
cdr3_nt: TGTGCCACCAGCAGAGTACAGGGGGAGGGTGGGAACACTGAAGCTTTCTTT
cdr3_aa: CATSRVQGEGGNTEAFF

j_call: TRBJ2-2
d_call: TRBD1
v_call: TRBV5-1
clone_size: .
cdr3_nt: TGCGCCAGCAGCTCGGGACAGGTACCCACCGGGGAGCTGTTTTTT
cdr3_aa: CASSSGQVPTGELFF

j_call: TRBJ2-3
d_call: .
v_call: TRBV4-1
clone_size: .
cdr3_nt: TGCGCCAGCAGCCAAGATCGCGAGGGGGCAGATACGCAGTATTTT
cdr3_aa: CASSQDREGADTQYF

j_call: TRBJ1-1
d_call: .
v_call: TRBV6-1
clone_size: .
cdr3_nt: TGTGCCAGCAGTGAACGTCTAACTGAAGCTTTCTTT
cdr3_aa: CASSERLTEAFF

j_call: TRBJ1-5
d_call: TRBD1
v_call: TRBV25-1
clone_size: .
cdr3_nt: TGTGCCAGCAGCGGGGGGACAGGGGCATATCAGCCCCAGCATTTT
cdr3_aa: CASSGGTGAYQPQHF

j_call: TRBJ2-3
d_call: TRBD2
v_call: TRBV19
clone_size: .
cdr3_nt: TGTGCCAGTAGTATAGGGGCTAGCGGGAGAGGGGGCGATACGCAGTATTTT
cdr3_aa: CASSIGASGRGGDTQYF

j_call: TRBJ2-1
d_call: TRBD2
v_call: TRBV5-1
clone_size: .
cdr3_nt: TGCGCCAGCAATCCTAGCGGGAGCACCTACAATGAGCAGTTCTTC
cdr3_aa: CASNPSGSTYNEQFF

j_call: TRBJ1-5
d_call: TRBD1
v_call: TRBV2
clone_size: .
cdr3_nt: TGTGCCAGCAGTGAAGGACAGGGGTTATATCAGCCCCAGCATTTT
cdr3_aa: CASSEGQGLYQPQHF

j_call: TRBJ2-5
d_call: TRBD2
v_call: TRBV2
clone_size: .
cdr3_nt: TGTGCCAGCAGTGGCGGGAGTCCTCAAGAGACCCAGTACTTC
cdr3_aa: CASSGGSPQETQYF

j_call: TRBJ1-2
d_call: .
v_call: TRBV30
clone_size: once
cdr3_nt: TGTGCCTGGAGTGTACTGGAGGGCCCCGTGGATGGCTACACCTTC
cdr3_aa: CAWSVLEGPVDGYTF

j_call: TRBJ2-2
d_call: TRBD1
v_call: TRBV29-1
clone_size: .
cdr3_nt: TGCAGCGGTCTAGGGACAGGGTACACCGGGGAGCTGTTTTTT
cdr3_aa: CSGLGTGYTGELFF